Presented here are 8 T cell receptor beta chains from one specimen sequenced in a study of shared clonotypes between healthy human individuals. Assay used: immunoSEQ multiplex PCR; TCRdb lists only in-frame clones, some missing. The sample lists approximately 1.5 million clones, under 99% occurring once. The sequenced sample consisted of naive CD4+ T cells sorted from blood. Regarding subset: CD45RA+ positively selected. The receptor source for this set is a man aged 25 to 45 in good health.

The J gene is TRBJ1-2, the V gene TRBV30; TRBD1 is a possible D gene (5 bases). The CDR3 runs 14 residues. From germline, CDR1 is GTSNPN and CDR2 SVGIG (reference sequence). The CDR3 here is CAHQGGQAHYGYTF. The DNA of the CDR3 is TGTGCTCACCAGGGAGGGCAGGCCCACTATGGCTACACCTTC.

The chain carries TRBV28 and TRBJ2-7; 16 bases match TRBD2. CDR1 is MDHEN and CDR2 is SYDVKM in the germline V gene. V lost 0 bases, J lost 3 bases, and 5 bases stayed unmatched. This CDR3 comprises 18 residues. DNA of the CDR3: TGTGCCAGCAGTTTATGGGGACTAGCGGGAGGGTCTAGCTACGAGCAGTACTTC. This sequence encodes CASSLWGLAGGSSYEQYF.

As regards this clone: This same CDR3 is encoded by further DNA sequences in the sample. The CDR3 nucleotides are TGTGCCAGCACCCGGGACAGCTACGAGCAGTACTTC. Its protein is CASTRDSYEQYF. V gene TRBV28 combines with J gene TRBJ2-7, with TRBD1 identical over 7 bases. The CDR3 length is 12 residues. CDR1 and CDR2 (germline): MDHEN, SYDVKM. J was trimmed by 3 bases and V by 7 bases; bases with no gene match: 3. The full variable domain, rest sourced from reference TRBV28 and TRBJ2-7, is DVKVTQSSRYLVKRTGEKVFLECVQDMDHENMFWYRQDPGLGLRLIYFSYDVKMKEKGDIPEGYSVSREKKERFSLILESASTNQTSMYLCASTRDSYEQYFGPGTRLTVT.

This clone was recorded only once. The chain combines TRBV29-1 with TRBJ2-3; TRBD1 might be the D (5 bases). Germline CDR1 and CDR2: SQVTM and ANQGSEA. With 5 bases removed from V and 4 bases from J, the gap between germline ends came to 10 bases. The CDR3 has 12 amino acids. As DNA, the CDR3 is TGCAGCGTTACGCCACAGGCAGATACGCAGTATTTT. Protein sequence: CSVTPQADTQYF.

The chain recombines TRBV5-6 with TRBJ2-7; 7 bases match TRBD1. CDR1 is SGHDT and CDR2 is YYEEEE in the germline V gene. There are 13 residues in the CDR3. J was trimmed by 6 bases and V by 4 bases; bases with no gene match: 7. The CDR3 sequence is CASSQDRVREQYF. DNA of the CDR3: TGTGCCAGCAGCCAAGACAGGGTTCGCGAGCAGTACTTC.

The V call is TRBV5-5, the J call TRBJ1-4; D is unclear. The CDR3 totals 17 residues. V gave up 0 bases and J gave up 8 bases, with 20 bases separating them. The V gene's germline CDR1 is SGHKS and CDR2 YYEKEE (reference sequence). The CDR3 DNA reads as TGTGCCAGCAGCTTGGTTGTGTGCGGTTCGTCCGTCGAAAAACTGTTTTTT. Translating gives CASSLVVCGSSVEKLFF.

The chain uses TRBV28 and TRBJ1-5; no clear D. Trimming removed 5 bases at V and 8 bases at J, with 10 bases between. The CDR3 contains 12 residues. Germline-derived CDR1 and CDR2 are MDHEN and SYDVKM. The DNA for the CDR3 is TGTGCCAGCAGTGTCAGGCTGAAGCCCCAGCATTTT. Translation: CASSVRLKPQHF.

V usage is TRBV7-2 and J usage is TRBJ1-4; no reliable D call. Germline loops: CDR1 SGHTA, CDR2 FQGNSA. This CDR3 comprises 15 residues. Trimming shortened V by 5 bases and J by 0 bases, and 10 bases separated the two germline ends. CDR3 loop: CASSPQKTTNEKLFF. For the CDR3, the DNA is TGTGCCAGCAGCCCCCAGAAGACAACTAATGAAAAACTGTTTTTT.